The 31 T cell receptor beta chains below all came from one sample that was sequenced in a study of T cells and copy number aberrations in small-cell lung cancer. Sequenced by immunoSEQ multiplex PCR; TCRdb stores in-frame clones only, minus some. The data show around 9,600 clones, about 80% seen once. The sample comprised normal tissue next to the tumor. These TCRs come from a man aged 55 to 70 with small cell lung cancer.

The rearrangement uses TRBV18 and TRBJ2-4; tentatively, D is TRBD1 (6 bases). From germline, CDR1 is KGHSH and CDR2 LQKENI. The CDR3 spans 14 residues. V dropped 3 bases and J dropped 3 bases, with 9 bases sitting between them. The DNA of the CDR3 is TGTGCCAGCTCACCCCGGGACAACAAAAACATTCAGTACTTC. It specifies CASSPRDNKNIQYF. The whole variable domain, filled in from reference TRBV18 and TRBJ2-4, reads NAGVMQNPRHLVRRRGQEARLRCSPMKGHSHVYWYRQLPEEGLKFMVYLQKENIIDESGMPKERFSAEFPKEGPSILRIQQVVRGDSAAYFCASSPRDNKNIQYFGAGTRLSVL.

The gene calls are TRBV14 and TRBJ2-7; D tentatively fits TRBD1 or TRBD2 (5 bases each). The CDR3 covers 16 residues. The V and J ends lost 0 bases and 1 base respectively, with 13 bases between them. The germline V gene encodes CDR1 SGHDN and CDR2 FVKESK. In nucleotides, the CDR3 is TGTGCCAGCAGCCAAGATTTAGAGAGGGGTTCCTACGAGCAGTACTTC. Its protein is CASSQDLERGSYEQYF.

This clone was observed a few times. V gene TRBV14 combines with J gene TRBJ2-1; D perhaps matches TRBD2 (5 bases). V was clipped by 5 bases and J by 4 bases, with 12 bases between them. Germline CDR1 SGHDN, CDR2 FVKESK. This CDR3 has 14 residues. CDR3 bases: TGTGCCAGCAGCGGGGAGTACGGGTACAATGAGCAGTTCTTC. Translation gives CASSGEYGYNEQFF.

The rearrangement links TRBV27 to TRBJ2-1, with D perhaps being TRBD1 or TRBD2 (7 bases each). The CDR3 length is 15 residues. Germline loops: CDR1 MNHEY, CDR2 SMNVEV (reference sequence). The V and J ends lost 8 bases and 4 bases respectively, with 18 bases between them. The CDR3 nucleotides are TGTGCCAGCTACCCAGGGGGGAGGGGGTACAATGAGCAGTTCTTC. Its translation is CASYPGGRGYNEQFF.

The chain has TRBV5-1 and TRBJ2-7; D not resolved. The CDR3 totals 14 residues. With 0 bases removed from V and 5 bases from J, the gap between germline ends came to 12 bases. Germline loops: CDR1 SGHRS, CDR2 YFSETQ. The CDR3 nucleotides are TGCGCCAGCAGCTTGGGGGTCCATTTCGACGAGCAGTACTTC. This encodes CASSLGVHFDEQYF.

This chain connects TRBV5-1 to TRBJ1-1, with D possibly matching TRBD1 (5 bases). Trimming shortened V by 0 bases and J by 5 bases, and 11 bases separated the two germline ends. In germline, CDR1 is SGHRS, CDR2 YFSETQ. This CDR3 contains 14 residues. The DNA of the CDR3 is TGCGCCAGCAGCTTGGGGGGGGTTTTAACTGAAGCTTTCTTT. As protein: CASSLGGVLTEAFF.

The rearrangement links TRBV13 to TRBJ2-7; 10 bases are a match to TRBD2. The CDR3 extends over 16 amino acids. Germline CDR1 reads PRHDT; CDR2 reads FYEKMQ (reference sequence). Losses at the gene ends were 4 bases for V and 5 bases for J; bases not matched to a gene: 11. The CDR3 spells CASSWALAGVGNEQYF. The CDR3, as DNA: TGTGCCAGCAGCTGGGCTCTAGCGGGAGTGGGTAACGAGCAGTACTTC.

This clone appeared a few times. V usage is TRBV29-1 and J usage is TRBJ2-1; 8 positions match TRBD2. V gave up 6 bases and J gave up 10 bases; unmatched junction bases: 17. The CDR3 covers 15 residues. Germline-derived CDR1 and CDR2 are SQVTM and ANQGSEA. CDR3 region: CSVATRKGLGNEQFF. The CDR3 DNA sequence: TGCAGCGTCGCCACGAGAAAGGGACTAGGGAACGAGCAGTTCTTC.

The rearrangement uses TRBV5-1 and TRBJ2-3, with 10 bases fitting TRBD2. The CDR3 loop spans 16 amino acids. CDR1 and CDR2 (germline): SGHRS, YFSETQ. Unmatched junction bases numbered 9, after V lost 4 bases and J lost 4 bases. The CDR3 spells CASSNLAGAVSDTQYF. The CDR3 DNA is TGCGCCAGCAGCAACCTAGCGGGAGCGGTGTCAGATACGCAGTATTTT.

The rearrangement uses TRBV6-5 and TRBJ1-5; D remains ambiguous. The CDR3 runs 15 residues. Per the germline V gene, CDR1 is MNHEY and CDR2 is SVGAGI. The V gene lost 0 bases and the J gene lost 2 bases, with 8 bases spanning the gap. The CDR3 is CASSYSVAGNQPQHF. In DNA form, the CDR3 reads TGTGCCAGCAGTTACTCAGTTGCAGGCAATCAGCCCCAGCATTTT.

This chain joins TRBV7-2 and TRBJ2-7; D is possibly TRBD1 (6 bases). Germline assignment: CDR1 SGHTA and CDR2 FQGNSA. The CDR3 covers 14 residues. V gave up 2 bases and J gave up 3 bases, with 11 bases separating them. The CDR3 DNA sequence: TGTGCCAGCAGCTTATCCAGGGGAGTCTACGAGCAGTACTTC. This codes for CASSLSRGVYEQYF. Together with reference TRBV7-2 and TRBJ2-7, the CDR3 gives the full variable domain: GAGVSQSPSNKVTEKGKDVELRCDPISGHTALYWYRQSLGQGLEFLIYFQGNSAPDKSGLPSDRFSAERTGGSVSTLTIQRTQQEDSAVYLCASSLSRGVYEQYFGPGTRLTVT.

CDR3 sequence reads: CAWSRGGLNSNQPQHF. CDR3 DNA: TGTGCCTGGAGTCGGGGGGGGCTCAATAGCAATCAGCCCCAGCATTTT. The chain employs TRBV30 and TRBJ1-5; possibly TRBD1 for D (6 bases). This CDR3 spans 16 amino acids. Germline V gene data show CDR1 as GTSNPN and CDR2 as SVGIG (reference sequence). The germline V and J ends were trimmed by 2 bases and 0 bases, with 14 bases remaining between them.

V gene TRBV5-1 combines with J gene TRBJ2-3; perhaps TRBD2 as D (5 bases). This CDR3 comprises 14 residues. CDR1 and CDR2 (germline): SGHRS, YFSETQ. Trimming shortened V by 4 bases and J by 0 bases, and 9 bases separated the two germline ends. CDR3 nucleotide sequence: TGCGCCAGCAGCCCAGCGGAGAGCACAGATACGCAGTATTTT. Its translation is CASSPAESTDTQYF. Drawing the rest from reference TRBV5-1 and TRBJ2-3, the complete variable domain is KAGVTQTPRYLIKTRGQQVTLSCSPISGHRSVSWYQQTPGQGLQFLFEYFSETQRNKGNFPGRFSGRQFSNSRSEMNVSTLELGDSALYLCASSPAESTDTQYFGPGTRLTVL.

The chain carries TRBV4-1 and TRBJ2-5; D is possibly TRBD2 (6 bases). Trimming took 4 bases from V and 4 from J, leaving 16 bases between them. The CDR3 sequence is 15 residues long. Germline V gives CDR1 MGHRA, CDR2 YSYEKL. CDR3: CASSPGTGGRETQYF. CDR3 coding DNA: TGCGCCAGCAGCCCCGGGACTGGGGGGAGAGAGACCCAGTACTTC.

The chain employs TRBV29-1 and TRBJ1-1; D remains ambiguous. The CDR3 runs 11 residues. Trimming removed 7 bases from V and 5 bases from J, with 11 bases in between. Germline V lookup: CDR1 SQVTM, CDR2 ANQGSEA. CDR3 in amino acids: CSAEGLTEAFF. The CDR3 DNA follows: TGCAGCGCCGAGGGTTTGACTGAAGCTTTCTTT.

In this sample, this clone turned up a few times. V gene TRBV30 combines with J gene TRBJ2-2, with no clear D. The CDR3 is 12 amino acids. Per the germline V gene, CDR1 is GTSNPN and CDR2 is SVGIG (reference sequence). V was clipped by 5 bases and J by 2 bases, with 6 bases between them. CDR3 in DNA: TGTGCCTGGGGACCTAACACCGGGGAGCTGTTTTTT. Translated: CAWGPNTGELFF.

This clone is termed medium-sized (0.01 to 0.1%). The chain is built from TRBV7-6 and TRBJ1-4; possibly TRBD1 for D (5 bases). CDR3 length: 18 amino acids. CDR1 and CDR2 (germline): SGHVS, FNYEAQ. The V and J ends lost 6 bases and 0 bases respectively, with 20 bases between them. DNA for the CDR3: TGTGCCAGCAGTCGACAGCTTTTAACAGGTGCAACTAATGAAAAACTGTTTTTT. It encodes CASSRQLLTGATNEKLFF.

CDR3 region: CSVGHGGGGYNEQFF. The CDR3, as DNA: TGCAGCGTCGGGCATGGGGGAGGGGGTTACAATGAGCAGTTCTTC. This chain joins TRBV29-1 and TRBJ2-1, with TRBD2 as a possible D gene (7 bases). This CDR3 comprises 15 residues. V was pared by 6 bases and J by 4 bases, with 19 bases between. The germline CDR1 and CDR2 sequences are SQVTM and ANQGSEA.

This clone was recorded only once. The rearrangement joins TRBV5-1 to TRBJ2-1; 13 positions match TRBD2. Germline values: CDR1 SGHRS, CDR2 YFSETQ. The J segment lost 5 bases and the V segment lost 0 bases, leaving 5 bases of the junction unmatched. The CDR3 has 17 amino acids. The CDR3 bases are TGCGCCAGCAGCTTGGAAACACTAGCGGGAGGGCACAATGAGCAGTTCTTC. It is translated as CASSLETLAGGHNEQFF.

This chain uses TRBV19 with TRBJ2-7, with 11 bases aligning to TRBD2. The V and J ends lost 4 bases and 6 bases, in that order; junction bases with no gene match: 14. The V gene's germline CDR1 is LNHDA and CDR2 SQIVND (reference sequence). The CDR3 consists of 17 residues. DNA for the CDR3: TGTGCCAGTAGTACGTCCGGGACTAGCGGATTGCAGGTCGAGCAGTACTTC. Translated, it gives CASSTSGTSGLQVEQYF.

The V gene is TRBV12-5, the J gene TRBJ2-2; D unresolved. Germline CDR1 and CDR2: LGHNT and FRNRAP. This CDR3 is 13 amino acids long. V gave up 0 bases and J gave up 6 bases, with 5 bases separating them. In DNA, the CDR3 is TGTGCTAGTGGTTTGGTAGAATCCGGGGAGCTGTTTTTT. This gives the protein CASGLVESGELFF.

The chain's CDR3 is CASSPGWSGNLDTQYF. The CDR3 nucleotides are TGCGCCAGCAGTCCCGGTTGGTCCGGGAATCTAGATACGCAGTATTTT. V gene TRBV5-1 combines with J gene TRBJ2-3; a possible D gene is TRBD2 (5 bases). The CDR3 is made up of 16 amino acids. Trimming removed 5 bases from V and 5 bases from J, with 21 bases in between. From germline, CDR1 is SGHRS and CDR2 YFSETQ.

The rearrangement links TRBV27 to TRBJ1-1; D not certain. Germline V CDR1 and CDR2: MNHEY, SMNVEV (reference sequence). The CDR3 totals 15 residues. V lost 5 bases and J 4 bases, leaving 17 bases between the germline ends. The CDR3 DNA reads TGTGCCAGCAGTCCGACACTTCTCCCTCCCACTGAAGCTTTCTTT. It encodes CASSPTLLPPTEAFF.

This clone occurred once. V is TRBV6-1 and J is TRBJ2-7, with 11 positions matching TRBD1. The CDR3 is 15 residues long. With V trimmed by 7 bases and J by 3 bases, 8 bases remained unmatched. Per germline, CDR1 MNHNS and CDR2 SASEGT. CDR3 DNA sequence: TGTGCCAGCACTCCATCAGGGACAGGGGGCTACGAGCAGTACTTC. Amino acids: CASTPSGTGGYEQYF.

The chain joins TRBV9 to TRBJ2-3; 7 bases match TRBD2. Trimming at V came to 2 bases and at J to 2 bases, leaving 5 bases not matched to a gene. There are 15 residues in the CDR3. Germline assignment: CDR1 SGDLS and CDR2 YYNGEE. CDR3: CASSVSGTTTDTQYF. The CDR3 bases are TGTGCCAGCAGCGTGAGCGGGACTACCACAGATACGCAGTATTTT.

The chain couples TRBV2 to TRBJ2-2; 16 positions match TRBD2. Germline assignment: CDR1 SNHLY and CDR2 FYNNEI. CDR3 length equals 19 residues. Unmatched junction bases numbered 7, after V lost 0 bases and J lost 6 bases. The CDR3 spells CASSEAGLAGGPRSGELFF. The CDR3 DNA is TGTGCCAGCAGTGAAGCGGGACTAGCGGGAGGGCCTAGATCCGGGGAGCTGTTTTTT.

This clone was recorded once. V and J are TRBV6-1 and TRBJ2-3; TRBD2 agrees at 7 bases. V gave up 8 bases and J gave up 4 bases; unmatched junction bases: 12. Per germline, CDR1 MNHNS and CDR2 SASEGT. This CDR3 has 15 amino acids. CDR3 nucleotide sequence: TGTGCCAGCGGAACATCTACGGGAGGCCCAGATACGCAGTATTTT. Protein product: CASGTSTGGPDTQYF.

This chain connects TRBV5-1 to TRBJ2-7, with D perhaps being TRBD1 or TRBD2 (5 bases each). The CDR3 runs 15 residues. V was cut by 0 bases and J by 7 bases, with 17 bases left in between. Germline V lookup: CDR1 SGHRS, CDR2 YFSETQ. The DNA of the CDR3 is TGCGCCAGCAGCTTGGTTACGGGACGGGCAGGGGAGCAGTACTTC. Its translation: CASSLVTGRAGEQYF.

The rearrangement links TRBV19 to TRBJ2-7; weak D call: TRBD1 (5 bases). The ends were cut back, 7 bases at V and 7 bases at J, with 26 bases in the middle. This CDR3 is built from 16 residues. Looked up from germline, CDR1 is LNHDA and CDR2 is SQIVND (reference sequence). The CDR3 DNA sequence: TGTGCCAGTAAATATACCGCTGACAGCATTAAGGGAGAGCAGTACTTC. Its translation: CASKYTADSIKGEQYF.

In this sample, this clone turned up a few times. This rearrangement joins TRBV5-1 to TRBJ2-5; D is unclear. The germline CDR1 and CDR2 sequences are SGHRS and YFSETQ. Between the trimmed V and J ends, which lost 3 bases and 5 bases, there was a span of 14 bases. The CDR3 totals 14 residues. Here the CDR3 DNA reads TGCGCCAGCAGCTCAGCAACCTCGGCGGAGACCCAGTACTTC. Its translation is CASSSATSAETQYF.

The V and J genes are TRBV6-5 and TRBJ1-2; possible D gene TRBD1, 6 bases. CDR3 length: 14 amino acids. Trimming stripped 6 bases from V and 5 bases from J, with 16 bases between. Germline V gene sequence: CDR1 MNHEY, CDR2 SVGAGI. CDR3 residues: CASSPAGGGYGYTF. The CDR3 region has the DNA TGTGCCAGCAGCCCCGCCGGGGGCGGATATGGCTACACCTTC.